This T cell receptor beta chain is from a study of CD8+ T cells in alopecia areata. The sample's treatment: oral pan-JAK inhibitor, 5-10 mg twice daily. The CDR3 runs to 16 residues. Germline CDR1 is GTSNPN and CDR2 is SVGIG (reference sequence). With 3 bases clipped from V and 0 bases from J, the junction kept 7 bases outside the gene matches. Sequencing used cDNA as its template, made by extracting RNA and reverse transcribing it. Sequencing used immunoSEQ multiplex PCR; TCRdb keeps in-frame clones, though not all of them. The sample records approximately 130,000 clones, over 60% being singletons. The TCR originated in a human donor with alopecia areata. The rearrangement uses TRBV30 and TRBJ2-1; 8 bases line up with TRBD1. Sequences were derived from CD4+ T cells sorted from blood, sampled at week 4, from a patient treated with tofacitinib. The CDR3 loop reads CAWRHGTGGSYNEQFF. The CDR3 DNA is TGTGCCTGGAGGCATGGAACAGGGGGCTCCTACAATGAGCAGTTCTTC.